This T cell receptor (beta chain) was profiled in a study of shared clonotypes between healthy human individuals. Clones were read by immunoSEQ multiplex PCR, and TCRdb kept only the in-frame ones, dropping some. Of about 980,000 clones in the sample, approximately 80% were seen once. This clone showed up just once. Unmatched junction bases numbered 6, after V lost 1 base and J lost 3 bases. The CDR3 is 17 amino acids. Germline V CDR1 and CDR2: SGHTA, FQGNSA. The TCR originated in a man aged 18 to 30 in good health. The chain links TRBV7-2 to TRBJ2-1; 10 bases line up with TRBD2. Sequenced material: memory CD4+ T cells sorted from blood. Subset of the sample: CD45RA-negative fraction. The CDR3 DNA sequence: TGTGCCAGCAGCTTAGTGTCCAGCGGGAGGGTCTACAATGAGCAGTTCTTC. Translation: CASSLVSSGRVYNEQFF.